A single sample is the source of the 19 T cell receptor beta chains below, sequenced in a study of T-cell memory formation after mild COVID-19. TCRdb recomputed calls from the 5' RACE reads with MiXCR, one row per CDR3 protein. The sample records approximately 580,000 distinct CDR3 sequences, about a fifth being singletons. Sequencing used PBMCs or a T cell subset sorted from them (not recorded which). These receptors came from an adult woman who had mild COVID-19 (a few samples of this study predate the infection). Cell type and time point are not known.

The rearrangement uses TRBV27 and TRBJ2-5; TRBD1 aligns across 7 bases. This CDR3 region has 16 residues. Per germline, CDR1 MNHEY and CDR2 SMNVEV (reference sequence). J gave up 10 bases and V 2 bases, and 16 bases lay outside the gene matches. The CDR3 DNA reads as TGTGCCAGCAGTTTAGACCCTCGGGACAGACCTTTAGTCCAGTACTTC. Translated: CASSLDPRDRPLVQYF.

The chain is built from TRBV5-6 and TRBJ2-1; tentatively, D is TRBD1 (5 bases). Germline CDR1 is SGHDT and CDR2 is YYEEEE. The CDR3 sequence is 17 residues long. V shed 0 bases and J shed 0 bases, with 13 bases lying between them. The CDR3 region is CASSLAGQRSSYNEQFF. The CDR3 DNA is TGTGCCAGCAGCTTGGCAGGGCAGCGCAGCTCCTACAATGAGCAGTTCTTC.

The rearrangement joins TRBV11-2 to TRBJ2-7, with TRBD1 matching over 7 bases. CDR1 is SGHAT, CDR2 FQNNGV, per germline. J lost 2 bases, V lost 1 base, and 8 bases had no gene match. The CDR3 loop spans 16 amino acids. The CDR3 DNA reads as TGTGCCAGCAGCTTAGGGGTGGGACAGTGGGCCTACGAGCAGTACTTC. As protein: CASSLGVGQWAYEQYF.

V is TRBV29-1 and J is TRBJ2-7; TRBD2 might be the D (5 bases). The CDR3 loop spans 13 amino acids. V lost 0 bases, J lost 5 bases, and 11 bases lay in between. The germline V gene has CDR1 SQVTM and CDR2 ANQGSEA. CDR3 sequence: CSVEDLRGHEQYF. The CDR3 DNA sequence: TGCAGCGTTGAAGATCTTCGAGGGCACGAGCAGTACTTC.

This clonotype was observed at least ten times. CDR3 bases: TGCGCCAGCAGCTTGGGAACTCGGGAGGGCTACGAGCAGTACTTC. It yields the protein CASSLGTREGYEQYF. The chain recombines TRBV5-1 with TRBJ2-7; 8 bases are a match to TRBD2. The junction had 5 bases not matched to a gene; V was cut back by 0 bases and J by 3 bases. Germline CDR1 SGHRS, CDR2 YFSETQ. The CDR3 runs to 15 residues. Full variable domain (outside the CDR3, taken from reference TRBV5-1 and TRBJ2-7): KAGVTQTPRYLIKTRGQQVTLSCSPISGHRSVSWYQQTPGQGLQFLFEYFSETQRNKGNFPGRFSGRQFSNSRSEMNVSTLELGDSALYLCASSLGTREGYEQYFGPGTRLTVT.

The table lists this clonotype with many counts. The V call is TRBV15, the J call TRBJ1-2; no clear D gene. CDR1 and CDR2 from the germline V gene are LNHNV and YYDKDF (reference sequence). The CDR3 is 12 amino acids. The V gene lost 0 bases and the J gene lost 5 bases, with 4 bases spanning the gap. This CDR3 is CATSRESYGYTF. CDR3 sequence (DNA): TGTGCCACCAGCAGAGAATCATATGGCTACACCTTC.

This clonotype came up a few times. The V call is TRBV12-3 or TRBV12-4, the J call TRBJ1-4, with TRBD1 identical over 7 bases. CDR3 size: 15 residues. Losses at the gene ends were 4 bases for V and 9 bases for J; bases not matched to a gene: 11. CDR3 protein: CASSYSGTAKQKLFF. The CDR3 DNA follows: TGTGCCAGCAGTTATTCCGGGACAGCGAAACAAAAACTGTTTTTT.

This clonotype is termed medium-sized (0.01 to 0.1%). This chain uses TRBV27 with TRBJ1-3, with D tentatively TRBD1 (6 bases). The CDR3 consists of 16 residues. CDR1 is MNHEY, CDR2 SMNVEV, per germline (reference sequence). V shed 6 bases and J shed 0 bases, with 15 bases lying between them. The CDR3 bases are TGTGCCAGCAGGCCTCTCCGGGACACCTCTGGAAACACCATATATTTT. Protein sequence: CASRPLRDTSGNTIYF.

This clonotype has only a few counts. This chain links TRBV27 with TRBJ1-2; TRBD1 agrees at 10 bases. V shed 5 bases, J shed 8 bases, and the junction held 8 bases outside the gene matches. Germline V CDR1 and CDR2: MNHEY, SMNVEV (reference sequence). There are 14 residues in the CDR3. The CDR3 coding sequence is TGTGCCAGCAGTCCGACAGGGGGCGGTTGGGGCTACACCTTC. It encodes CASSPTGGGWGYTF.

The chain is built from TRBV4-1 and TRBJ2-1, with D possibly being TRBD2 (6 bases). CDR1 is MGHRA and CDR2 is YSYEKL in the germline V gene. Trimming left V 4 bases short and J 6 bases short, with 13 bases between. The CDR3 extends over 14 amino acids. In DNA form, the CDR3 reads TGCGCCAGCAGCCTGTTAGCGGAGGGCAATGAGCAGTTCTTC. Protein sequence: CASSLLAEGNEQFF.

This clonotype appeared a few times. The chain couples TRBV7-3 to TRBJ2-1; D is undetermined. This CDR3 is built from 17 residues. The germline gives CDR1 SGHTA, CDR2 FQGTGA. V shed 5 bases and J shed 0 bases, with 17 bases lying between them. CDR3 in amino acids: CASSVSEVSLSYNEQFF. CDR3 bases: TGTGCCAGCAGCGTGTCAGAGGTGTCTCTCTCCTACAATGAGCAGTTCTTC.

The rearrangement joins TRBV6-4 to TRBJ2-5; D is uncertain. This CDR3 has 11 amino acids. V lost 3 bases, J lost 6 bases, and 5 bases lay in between. Germline V gene data show CDR1 as MRHNA and CDR2 as SNTAGT. The DNA of the CDR3 is TGTGCCAGCAGTGAGCTAAAGACCCAGTACTTC. Its translation: CASSELKTQYF.

The CDR3 DNA sequence: TGTGCCAGCAGCTTTAGGTCCGAAACCTACGAGCAGTACTTC. Its translation: CASSFRSETYEQYF. The chain is built from TRBV7-9 and TRBJ2-7; D ambiguous. Germline V lookup: CDR1 SEHNR, CDR2 FQNEAQ (reference sequence). V was clipped by 3 bases and J by 2 bases, with 11 bases between them. This CDR3 spans 14 amino acids.

J is TRBJ2-1 and V is TRBV5-4; the D gene is possibly TRBD2 (6 bases). The germline V and J ends were trimmed by 4 bases and 2 bases, with 7 bases remaining between them. The CDR3 totals 13 residues. Germline V gene lookup returns CDR1 SGHNT and CDR2 YYREEE (reference sequence). The CDR3 nucleotides read TGTGCCAGCAGCGGCGGGGCCTACAATGAGCAGTTCTTC. This encodes CASSGGAYNEQFF. The full variable domain, in which reference TRBV5-4 and TRBJ2-1 provide the parts outside the CDR3, is ETGVTQSPTHLIKTRGQQVTLRCSSQSGHNTVSWYQQALGQGPQFIFQYYREEENGRGNFPPRFSGLQFPNYSSELNVNALELDDSALYLCASSGGAYNEQFFGPGTRLTVL.

The chain employs TRBV9 and TRBJ2-7; no clear D. V was pared by 7 bases and J by 0 bases, with 11 bases between. The CDR3 runs 13 residues. Germline V gene data show CDR1 as SGDLS and CDR2 as YYNGEE. CDR3 sequence reads: CASGQESSYEQYF. In nucleotides, the CDR3 is TGTGCCAGCGGCCAGGAGAGCTCCTACGAGCAGTACTTC.

The chain joins TRBV12-3 or TRBV12-4 to TRBJ1-2; possibly TRBD1 for D (5 bases). V lost 4 bases and J lost 6, with 18 bases in between. The CDR3 consists of 15 residues. CDR3 residues: CASSSSPGPKDGYTF. Here the CDR3 DNA reads TGTGCCAGCAGTTCATCCCCAGGGCCCAAGGATGGCTACACCTTC.

This clonotype was picked up a small number of times. The chain links TRBV4-1 to TRBJ2-7; 10 bases line up with TRBD2. V lost 8 bases, J lost 7 bases, and 14 bases stayed unmatched. The CDR3 is 15 residues long. Germline V gene sequence: CDR1 MGHRA, CDR2 YSYEKL. CDR3 loop: CASRAGGNLVREQYF. Written as DNA, the CDR3 is TGCGCCAGCCGAGCGGGGGGGAACCTGGTGAGAGAGCAGTACTTC.

V is TRBV7-3 and J is TRBJ2-3; D is ambiguous. This CDR3 is 13 amino acids long. From germline, CDR1 is SGHTA and CDR2 FQGTGA. Trimming pared 3 bases from V and 2 bases from J, leaving 6 bases between. CDR3 DNA sequence: TGTGCCAGCAGCTTTATGGTCACAGATACGCAGTATTTT. Translation: CASSFMVTDTQYF.

This clonotype occurred a few times. The chain recombines TRBV20-1 with TRBJ1-2; possible D gene TRBD1, 6 bases. Germline V gene lookup returns CDR1 DFQATT and CDR2 SNEGSKA (reference sequence). CDR3 size: 13 residues. V lost 5 bases to trimming and J lost 4 bases, with 14 bases between them. The CDR3 spells CSAGRGPGYGYTF. CDR3 in DNA: TGCAGTGCTGGCCGGGGGCCAGGCTATGGCTACACCTTC.